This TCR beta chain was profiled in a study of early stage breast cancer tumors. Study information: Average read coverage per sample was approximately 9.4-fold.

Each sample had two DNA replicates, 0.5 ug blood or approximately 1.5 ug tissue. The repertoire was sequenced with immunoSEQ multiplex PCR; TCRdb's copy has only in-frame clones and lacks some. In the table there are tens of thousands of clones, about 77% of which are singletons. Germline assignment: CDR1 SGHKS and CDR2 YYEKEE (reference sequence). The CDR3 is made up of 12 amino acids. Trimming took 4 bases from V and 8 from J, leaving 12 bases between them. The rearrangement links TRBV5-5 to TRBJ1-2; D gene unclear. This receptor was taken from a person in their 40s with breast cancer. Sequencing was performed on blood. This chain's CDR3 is CASSREVEGYTF. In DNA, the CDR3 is TGTGCCAGCAGCCGGGAGGTGGAGGGCTACACCTTC.